Included here is one T cell receptor beta chain sequence, with context. Germline CDR1 is SQVTM and CDR2 is ANQGSEA. The CDR3 runs 14 residues. Deletions cut 3 bases from V and 1 base from J, with 12 bases between. The data originate from a study of shared T cell receptors in the human thymus. Profiled with immunoSEQ multiplex PCR; TCRdb holds only in-frame clones, not every one. The sample lists hundreds of thousands of clones, approximately 90% occurring once. The sample was also reused in another study, on human thymus T cells. That publication notes: The sample donors, healthy Finnish infants, were having corrective surgery for congenital heart defects. Resected material from corrective heart surgery provided the thymus tissue analysed. Apparent skewing of V and J gene usage characterized both thymic and blood repertoires. Related research reported highly overlapping thymic repertoires among unrelated individuals.

The sequenced sample consisted of thymocytes. This rearrangement joins TRBV29-1 to TRBJ1-1, with unresolved D. The sequence came from a boy in the first two years of life with a congenital heart defect. The CDR3 reads CSVELTGSNTEAFF. In DNA form, the CDR3 reads TGCAGCGTTGAGTTGACGGGGTCGAACACTGAAGCTTTCTTT.